The TCR beta chain under discussion was sequenced for a study of shared clonotypes between healthy human individuals. Sequencing was performed with immunoSEQ multiplex PCR; in TCRdb, only in-frame clones are kept and a portion is missing. The table has about 820,000 clones, around 93% seen once. Trimming removed 6 bases at V and 10 bases at J, with 8 bases between. CDR1 and CDR2 (germline): SNHLY, FYNNEI. The length of the CDR3 is 10 residues. This clone was recorded once. Naive CD8 populations comprised CD45RO-negative cells positively selected for CCR7, excluding terminally differentiated effector memory CD45RA+ cells.

This clonotype was sampled from a man aged 25 to 40 in good health. The sequenced sample consisted of naive CD8+ T cells sorted from blood. The chain combines TRBV2 with TRBJ2-3, with D unresolved. In DNA form, the CDR3 reads TGTGCCAGCAGGGGCCTTTCGCAGTATTTT. This codes for CASRGLSQYF.